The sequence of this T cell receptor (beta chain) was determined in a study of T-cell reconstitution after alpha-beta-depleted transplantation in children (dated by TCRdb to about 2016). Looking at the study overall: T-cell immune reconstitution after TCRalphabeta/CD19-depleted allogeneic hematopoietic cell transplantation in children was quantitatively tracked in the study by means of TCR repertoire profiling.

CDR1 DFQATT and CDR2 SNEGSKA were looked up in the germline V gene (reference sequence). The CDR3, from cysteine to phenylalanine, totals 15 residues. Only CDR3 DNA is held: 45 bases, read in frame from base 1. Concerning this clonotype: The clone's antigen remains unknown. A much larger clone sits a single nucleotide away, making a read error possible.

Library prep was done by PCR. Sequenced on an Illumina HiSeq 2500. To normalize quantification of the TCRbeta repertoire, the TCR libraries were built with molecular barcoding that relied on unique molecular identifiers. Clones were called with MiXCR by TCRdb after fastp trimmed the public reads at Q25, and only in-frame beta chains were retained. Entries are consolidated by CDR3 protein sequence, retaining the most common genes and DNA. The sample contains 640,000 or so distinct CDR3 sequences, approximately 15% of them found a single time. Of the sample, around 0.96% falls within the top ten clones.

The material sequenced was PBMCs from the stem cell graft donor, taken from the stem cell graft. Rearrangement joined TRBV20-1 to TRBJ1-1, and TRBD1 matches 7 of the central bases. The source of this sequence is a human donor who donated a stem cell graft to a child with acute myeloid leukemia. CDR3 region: CSARRTGLMNTESFF. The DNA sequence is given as TGCAGTGCTAGGAGGACAGGTCTAATGAACACTGAATCTTTCTTT.